These 28 T cell receptor beta chains originate from one sample sequenced in a study of tumor-infiltrating lymphocytes in primary liver carcinoma. From approximately 20-30 mg of unsorted bulk tissue, DNA and RNA were co-extracted together. With around 500 ng total RNA as template and a constant-region primer, TCR beta cDNA was made. ARM-PCR, slightly modified, supplied the TCR beta libraries through three nested multiplex PCR rounds. Amplification in the first two PCR rounds was performed using TRBV1-TRBV30 forward primers and a C-beta reverse primer for about 10 cycles each. A single record per CDR3 protein comes from TCRdb applying MiXCR to the multiplex PCR reads. The sample lists roughly 80,000 distinct CDR3 sequences, about 70% occurring once. The material sequenced was liver tumor tissue from sampling region 4. Sample subset: tumor region T4, right-lateral pole. These receptors originate from a woman aged 55-75 years with primary liver carcinoma and hepatitis B virus infection.

As regards this clonotype: Germline and junction disagree at one end, which may indicate a read error. The CDR3 DNA is TGCGCCAGCAGCCTAGCCGAGGGCTCCCACAATGAGCAGTTCTTC. It yields the protein CASSLAEGSHNEQFF. The chain combines TRBV4-1 with TRBJ2-1, with D perhaps matching TRBD2 (5 bases). This CDR3 spans 15 amino acids. Germline V gene sequence: CDR1 MGHRA, CDR2 YSYEKL.

This clonotype has a count of ten or more. V gene TRBV29-1 combines with J gene TRBJ2-1, with D possibly called TRBD1 or TRBD2 (5 bases each). The V gene's germline CDR1 is SQVTM and CDR2 ANQGSEA. The CDR3 runs 13 residues. Trimming removed 1 base at V and 5 bases at J, with 9 bases between. The CDR3 sequence is CSVEGGRHNEQFF. The CDR3 nucleotides are TGCAGCGTTGAAGGGGGACGGCACAATGAGCAGTTCTTC.

With respect to this clonotype: The conserved phenylalanine or tryptophan is not found at the CDR3 terminus, so this likely reflects a read error. The chain employs TRBV11-2 and TRBJ1-5, with TRBD1 matching over 8 bases. V trimming: 0 bases; J trimming: 6 bases; junction bases outside the gene matches: 4. Germline V gene lookup returns CDR1 SGHAT and CDR2 FQNNGV. This CDR3 spans 15 amino acids. In DNA form, the CDR3 reads TGTGCCAGCAGCTTAGATGCAGGGGGCACTCAGCCCCAGCATATT. This gives the protein CASSLDAGGTQPQHI.

The chain joins TRBV12-3 or TRBV12-4 to TRBJ1-1; TRBD1 might be the D (5 bases). This CDR3 comprises 15 residues. Trimming shortened V by 6 bases and J by 1 base, and 15 bases separated the two germline ends. CDR3 nucleotide sequence: TGTGCCAGCAGGTCCCAAGGTAGGGGGAACACTGAAGCTTTCTTT. It codes for CASRSQGRGNTEAFF.

The rearrangement links TRBV2 to TRBJ2-4; no clear D. The germline V gene has CDR1 SNHLY and CDR2 FYNNEI. The CDR3 spans 12 residues. The V and J ends lost 2 bases and 7 bases respectively, with 6 bases between them. The CDR3 is CASSEQANIQYF. The DNA for the CDR3 is TGTGCCAGCAGTGAACAGGCGAACATTCAGTACTTC. Filled out from reference TRBV2 and TRBJ2-4, the complete variable domain reads EPEVTQTPSHQVTQMGQEVILRCVPISNHLYFYWYRQILGQKVEFLVSFYNNEISEKSEIFDDQFSVERPDGSNFTLKIRSTKLEDSAMYFCASSEQANIQYFGAGTRLSVL.

Points on this clonotype: A read error may account for a junction end that differs from germline. The chain uses TRBV12-3 or TRBV12-4 and TRBJ1-2; TRBD1 agrees at 8 bases. The CDR3 sequence is 15 residues long. The CDR3 DNA follows: TGTGCCAGCAATTTATGGACAGGGAAGGGCTATGACTACACCTTC. Protein product: CASNLWTGKGYDYTF.

This chain uses TRBV5-4 with TRBJ2-7; the D gene is possibly TRBD2 (6 bases). Trimming removed 3 bases from V and 3 bases from J, with 13 bases in between. CDR3 length: 14 residues. Germline loops: CDR1 SGHNT, CDR2 YYREEE (reference sequence). CDR3 bases: TGTGCCAGCAGCTCAACTGGGAGGTACTACGAGCAGTACTTC. Translated: CASSSTGRYYEQYF.

This clonotype was found many times. The V gene is TRBV30, the J gene TRBJ2-5, with D unresolved. CDR3 length: 13 residues. Trimming took 3 bases from V and 5 from J, leaving 13 bases between them. Germline V lookup: CDR1 GTSNPN, CDR2 SVGIG (reference sequence). The CDR3 DNA follows: TGTGCCTGGAGAGGAACAGTGCGGGAGACCCAGTACTTC. Translated: CAWRGTVRETQYF.

This clonotype was recorded at least ten times. Since no conserved phenylalanine or tryptophan closes the CDR3, a read error is the likely cause. The chain recombines TRBV29-1 with TRBJ1-1; the match to TRBD1 covers 8 bases. Germline assignment: CDR1 SQVTM and CDR2 ANQGSEA. This CDR3 spans 14 amino acids. V was clipped by 7 bases and J by 0 bases; unmatched bases: 7. CDR3: CSARDRNLNTEAFL. The CDR3 DNA is TGCAGCGCCCGGGACAGGAACCTGAACACTGAAGCTTTCCTT.

The J gene is TRBJ1-4, the V gene TRBV6-6; no clear D. CDR3 length: 14 amino acids. Germline lookup yields CDR1 MNHNY and CDR2 SVGAGI (reference sequence). The germline V and J ends were trimmed by 6 bases and 8 bases, with 16 bases remaining between them. The CDR3: CASSTLRGVEKLFF. Written as DNA, the CDR3 is TGTGCCAGCAGCACATTGCGAGGTGTAGAAAAACTGTTTTTT.

This clonotype was picked up one time. One end of the junction is discordant with germline, which a read error may explain. The chain joins TRBV12-5 to TRBJ1-1; D call uncertain. This CDR3 contains 14 residues. CDR1 and CDR2 (germline): LGHNT, FRNRAP. The CDR3 nucleotides are TGTGCTAGTGGTTCTGGGAATATGAACAATGAAGCTTTCTTT. Amino acids: CASGSGNMNNEAFF.

This clonotype was seen just once. This may come from a read error, since a much larger clone is one base off. The chain employs TRBV5-1 and TRBJ2-1, with 7 bases aligning to TRBD1. Germline values: CDR1 SGHRS, CDR2 YFSETQ. The CDR3 runs to 13 residues. The V gene end was trimmed by 4 bases and the J gene end by 9 bases; junction bases not matched to a gene: 7. The DNA for the CDR3 is TGCGCCAGCAGCCCGGGACAGTCCGGTGAGCAGTTCTTC. Protein sequence: CASSPGQSGEQFF.

The V gene is TRBV6-1, the J gene TRBJ1-6; no clear D gene. This CDR3 has 14 residues. Deletions cut 5 bases from V and 8 bases from J, with 13 bases between. Germline assignment: CDR1 MNHNS and CDR2 SASEGT. This CDR3 is CASSSYEQHSPLHF. The CDR3 coding sequence is TGTGCCAGCAGTAGCTACGAACAGCATTCACCCCTCCACTTT.

Details on this clonotype: It may be a read error: a sequence one base away is much more abundant. The DNA of the CDR3 is TGTGCCAGCAGCCCCGACAGGGCAGTAGCTAACTATGGCAACACCTTC. Protein sequence: CASSPDRAVANYGNTF. The rearrangement joins TRBV7-9 to TRBJ1-2; 7 positions match TRBD1. The CDR3 extends over 16 amino acids. Germline CDR1 reads SEHNR; CDR2 reads FQNEAQ (reference sequence).

Note on this clonotype: At one end, the junction sequence differs from germline, possibly due to a read error. The chain uses TRBV11-2 and TRBJ2-2; D possibly corresponds to TRBD2 (5 bases). Per germline, CDR1 SGHAT and CDR2 FQNNGV. The CDR3 is 13 amino acids. The CDR3 region is CASSLDRTGEPLF. The CDR3 nucleotides are TGTGCCAGCAGCTTAGATAGGACTGGAGAGCCGCTTTTT.

V is TRBV6-6 and J is TRBJ1-5; a weak D match, TRBD1 (5 bases). Trimming left V 6 bases short and J 1 base short, with 16 bases between. This CDR3 has 16 residues. Germline V gives CDR1 MNHNY, CDR2 SVGAGI (reference sequence). The CDR3 reads CASSYGGEVSNQPQHF. In DNA, the CDR3 is TGTGCCAGCAGCTATGGAGGGGAAGTGAGCAATCAGCCCCAGCATTTT.

Notes on this clonotype: At one end, the junction sequence differs from germline, possibly due to a read error. The genes are TRBV5-1 and TRBJ2-1; D ambiguous. The germline V gene encodes CDR1 SGHRS and CDR2 YFSETQ. This CDR3 is 14 amino acids long. The CDR3 spells CAGSLDAQYNEQFF. The CDR3 DNA is TGCGCCGGCAGCCTGGACGCTCAGTACAATGAGCAGTTCTTC.

As for this clonotype: Since a much larger clone is just one base distant, this may be a read error. The chain is built from TRBV18 and TRBJ2-1; the match to TRBD2 covers 11 bases. Looked up from germline, CDR1 is KGHSH and CDR2 is LQKENI. There are 14 residues in the CDR3. CDR3 in amino acids: CTSSTSGSSHEQFF. The CDR3 bases are TGTACCAGCTCAACTAGCGGGAGTTCCCATGAGCAGTTCTTC.

As concerns this clonotype: A much larger clone is a single base away; this may be a read error. The gene calls are TRBV7-9 and TRBJ2-1; 10 nucleotides align to TRBD2. Germline V gives CDR1 SEHNR, CDR2 FQNEAQ (reference sequence). This CDR3 is 17 amino acids long. CDR3 in DNA: TGTGCCAGCAGCTTAGAGGCCTTAGCGGGAGGCTACAATGGGCAGTTCTTC. This codes for CASSLEALAGGYNGQFF.

With respect to this clonotype: This CDR3 is missing its conserved last phenylalanine or tryptophan, likely due to a read error. The CDR3 DNA reads as TGCAGTGCTATGACAAGGGTCAGCGGCACAGATACGCAGTATCTT. Translating gives CSAMTRVSGTDTQYL. The chain employs TRBV29-1 and TRBJ2-3; D unresolved. Germline loops: CDR1 SQVTM, CDR2 ANQGSEA. The CDR3 contains 15 residues.

Notes on this clonotype: An end of the junction differs from the germline gene, which may be a read error. The J gene is TRBJ1-1, the V gene TRBV12-3 or TRBV12-4, with TRBD1 matching over 10 bases. The CDR3 loop spans 11 amino acids. The CDR3: CVSTLGQGAFF. Written as DNA, the CDR3 is TGTGTCAGCACCCTGGGACAGGGGGCTTTCTTT.

This clonotype was recorded a few times. The chain has TRBV19 and TRBJ1-1; 7 nucleotides align to TRBD1. V trimming: 3 bases; J trimming: 4 bases; junction bases outside the gene matches: 5. Per germline, CDR1 LNHDA and CDR2 SQIVND (reference sequence). The CDR3 is made up of 14 amino acids. CDR3 DNA: TGTGCCAGTAGTATCGGGAACAGGGGCACTGAAGCTTTCTTT. This gives the protein CASSIGNRGTEAFF.

This clonotype was seen a handful of times. The junction does not match germline at one end; this may be a read error. This chain joins TRBV11-3 and TRBJ1-4, with a weak D call TRBD1 (6 bases). Germline V gives CDR1 SGHNT, CDR2 YENEEA. The CDR3 has 14 amino acids. The CDR3 nucleotides are TGTGCCTGCAGCGTCAAGGGGGCTAATGAAAAACTGTTTTTT. Its translation: CACSVKGANEKLFF.

The chain uses TRBV20-1 and TRBJ2-7, with TRBD2 as a possible D gene (5 bases). The germline V gene has CDR1 DFQATT and CDR2 SNEGSKA (reference sequence). CDR3 size: 15 residues. Trimming took 0 bases from V and 1 from J, leaving 13 bases between them. The DNA for the CDR3 is TGCAGTGCTAGAGATGATGGATCGGGGTCCTACGAGCAGTACTTC. Its protein is CSARDDGSGSYEQYF.

This clonotype was detected ten times or more. The rearrangement links TRBV29-1 to TRBJ2-3; D possibly corresponds to TRBD2 (5 bases). The CDR3 has 13 amino acids. V was pared by 6 bases and J by 1 base, with 11 bases between. Germline V gene lookup returns CDR1 SQVTM and CDR2 ANQGSEA. CDR3 region: CSVAQAGTDTQYF. In DNA form, the CDR3 reads TGCAGCGTGGCCCAAGCGGGCACAGATACGCAGTATTTT.

V gene TRBV20-1 combines with J gene TRBJ2-1; 7 positions agree with TRBD1. J gave up 1 base and V 2 bases, and 5 bases lay outside the gene matches. Germline V gene lookup returns CDR1 DFQATT and CDR2 SNEGSKA (reference sequence). The CDR3 contains 15 residues. The CDR3 nucleotides read TGCAGTGCTAGACTCACAGGGGCATCCTACAATGAGCAGTTCTTC. Translating it yields CSARLTGASYNEQFF.

This clonotype appeared a single time. A read error is possible here, since a much larger clone lies one base away. The gene calls are TRBV28 and TRBJ2-1, with D possibly being TRBD1 or TRBD2 (5 bases each). This CDR3 has 14 amino acids. CDR1 and CDR2 (germline): MDHEN, SYDVKM. DNA for the CDR3: TGTGTCACTCAATGGGACCATGGGTACAATGAGCAGTTCTTC. Encoded protein: CVTQWDHGYNEQFF.

Concerning this clonotype itself: Compared with germline, one end of the junction differs, possibly owing to a read error. The chain links TRBV11-2 to TRBJ2-7; D tentatively reads TRBD1 or TRBD2 (6 bases each). This CDR3 region has 15 residues. Per germline, CDR1 SGHAT and CDR2 FQNNGV. As DNA, the CDR3 is TGTGCCAGCAGCTTAGGGCCGGGGGCTCCCTACAAGCAGTACTTC. As protein: CASSLGPGAPYKQYF.